The rows below give T cell receptor beta chains drawn from one sample of a study of identical twins. TCRdb ran MiXCR on the 5' RACE reads and lists one entry per CDR3 protein. The sample comprises 1.5 million to 2 million distinct CDR3 sequences, about 32% of which are singletons, and about 0.3% rests with the top ten. The sequenced material came from cord blood. These receptors came from a newborn girl in good health. The CDR3 runs from the conserved cysteine through the conserved F or W. The D gene is left open where the match is weak. Only some rows state a clone size, as once, few, many or a class for expanded clones.

clone_size: .; v_call: TRBV7-9; d_call: .; j_call: TRBJ2-1; cdr3_nt: TGTGCCAGCAGCTTAAGTTTAGGGGGGGGGAGTTACAATGAGCAGTTCTTC; cdr3_aa: CASSLSLGGGSYNEQFF
clone_size: few; v_call: TRBV6-2/TRBV6-3; d_call: .; j_call: TRBJ2-5; cdr3_nt: TGTGCCAGCAGTCCCCCAGGATTCGGTGAGACCCAGTACTTC; cdr3_aa: CASSPPGFGETQYF
clone_size: .; v_call: TRBV3-1; d_call: .; j_call: TRBJ1-2; cdr3_nt: TGTGCCAGCAGCCAAGGAGATAGATATGACTACACCTTC; cdr3_aa: CASSQGDRYDYTF
clone_size: few; v_call: TRBV9; d_call: .; j_call: TRBJ2-5; cdr3_nt: TGTGCCAGCAGCGTAGGTCCAGGACGATTTCAAGAGACCCAGTACTTC; cdr3_aa: CASSVGPGRFQETQYF
clone_size: .; v_call: TRBV20-1; d_call: TRBD1; j_call: TRBJ2-7; cdr3_nt: TGCAGTGCTGGGCCGGGACAGGGCATCGGCGAGCAGTACTTC; cdr3_aa: CSAGPGQGIGEQYF
clone_size: .; v_call: TRBV10-3; d_call: .; j_call: TRBJ2-1; cdr3_nt: TGTGCCACCGAAGTGGGAGGGGGGGCAAATGAGCAGTTCTTC; cdr3_aa: CATEVGGGANEQFF
clone_size: .; v_call: TRBV24-1; d_call: .; j_call: TRBJ2-2; cdr3_nt: TGTGCCACCAGTGAGCAAGAGAACACCGGGGAGCTGTTTTTT; cdr3_aa: CATSEQENTGELFF
clone_size: many; v_call: TRBV4-2; d_call: TRBD2; j_call: TRBJ2-1; cdr3_nt: TGCGCCAGCAGCCAAGTAGCGGGAGTTTACAATGAGCAGTTCTTC; cdr3_aa: CASSQVAGVYNEQFF
clone_size: few; v_call: TRBV5-4; d_call: .; j_call: TRBJ1-1; cdr3_nt: TGTGCCAGCAGGGGGAGAGACACTGAAGCTTTCTTT; cdr3_aa: CASRGRDTEAFF
clone_size: .; v_call: TRBV19; d_call: TRBD1; j_call: TRBJ2-7; cdr3_nt: TGTGCCAGTACTCCCTCCGAGGGACAGAGCTCCTACGAGCAGTACTTC; cdr3_aa: CASTPSEGQSSYEQYF
clone_size: few; v_call: TRBV16; d_call: .; j_call: TRBJ1-2; cdr3_nt: TGTGCCAGCAGCACCCTGGTGGCAGCTAACTATGGCTACACCTTC; cdr3_aa: CASSTLVAANYGYTF
clone_size: few; v_call: TRBV20-1; d_call: .; j_call: TRBJ2-3; cdr3_nt: TGCAGTGCTAGGGGCGGGTCCCGTCTGGATACGCAGTATTTT; cdr3_aa: CSARGGSRLDTQYF
clone_size: .; v_call: TRBV11-2; d_call: .; j_call: TRBJ2-7; cdr3_nt: TGTGCCAGCAGCTTGAAGGACTTATACGAGCAGTACTTC; cdr3_aa: CASSLKDLYEQYF
clone_size: .; v_call: TRBV7-2; d_call: TRBD2; j_call: TRBJ2-7; cdr3_nt: TGTGCCAGCAGCTTAGCTCCAACGGGAGGGGTCTACGAGCAGTACTTC; cdr3_aa: CASSLAPTGGVYEQYF
clone_size: many; v_call: TRBV2; d_call: .; j_call: TRBJ2-1; cdr3_nt: TGTGCCAGCAACGGACAGTACAATGAGCAGTTCTTC; cdr3_aa: CASNGQYNEQFF
clone_size: .; v_call: TRBV6-6; d_call: .; j_call: TRBJ1-1; cdr3_nt: TGTGCCAGCAGTTACCGACAAGTGAGCACTGAAGCTTTCTTT; cdr3_aa: CASSYRQVSTEAFF
clone_size: .; v_call: TRBV20-1; d_call: TRBD2; j_call: TRBJ2-3; cdr3_nt: TGCAGTGCTAGGGGGACTAGCGGGAGGGCATTCTTCGATACGCAGTATTTT; cdr3_aa: CSARGTSGRAFFDTQYF
clone_size: many; v_call: TRBV29-1; d_call: .; j_call: TRBJ1-2; cdr3_nt: TGCAGCGTTGACCGGGGGTACTATGGCTACACCTTC; cdr3_aa: CSVDRGYYGYTF
clone_size: .; v_call: TRBV20-1; d_call: .; j_call: TRBJ2-6; cdr3_nt: TGCAGTGCTAGGGTCGCGGGGCCATTCTCTGGGGCCAACGTCCTGACTTTC; cdr3_aa: CSARVAGPFSGANVLTF
clone_size: few; v_call: TRBV4-1; d_call: TRBD1; j_call: TRBJ2-1; cdr3_nt: TGCGCCAGCAGCCCCTTCGGTAGGGGGCGGTACAATGAGCAGTTCTTC; cdr3_aa: CASSPFGRGRYNEQFF
clone_size: .; v_call: TRBV29-1; d_call: .; j_call: TRBJ2-1; cdr3_nt: TGCAGCGTTGAAGGTTTGGGGGAGACCCAGTTCTTC; cdr3_aa: CSVEGLGETQFF
clone_size: .; v_call: TRBV5-1; d_call: .; j_call: TRBJ1-2; cdr3_nt: TGCGCCAGCAGCTACGACATCGGCTCAGCTAACTATGGCTACACCTTC; cdr3_aa: CASSYDIGSANYGYTF
clone_size: .; v_call: TRBV25-1; d_call: TRBD1; j_call: TRBJ1-6; cdr3_nt: TGTGCCAGCAGTGAATCGGGACAGGGAGGATCACCCCTCCACTTT; cdr3_aa: CASSESGQGGSPLHF
clone_size: .; v_call: TRBV4-1; d_call: TRBD1; j_call: TRBJ2-7; cdr3_nt: TGCGCCAGCAGCCAATTCGGGACAGTGATGTACGAGCAGTACTTC; cdr3_aa: CASSQFGTVMYEQYF
clone_size: few; v_call: TRBV27; d_call: TRBD1; j_call: TRBJ2-7; cdr3_nt: TGTGCCAGCAGTAAGGGACAGCACCAGGTCGAGCAGTACTTC; cdr3_aa: CASSKGQHQVEQYF
clone_size: .; v_call: TRBV19; d_call: .; j_call: TRBJ1-5; cdr3_nt: TGTGCCAGTAGAGCGGCAGGGCCCAGCAATCAGCCCCAGCATTTT; cdr3_aa: CASRAAGPSNQPQHF
clone_size: few; v_call: TRBV20-1; d_call: .; j_call: TRBJ1-6; cdr3_nt: TGCAGTGCCAAACGGAGGGCCGGCCGGGATTCACTCCTCCACTTT; cdr3_aa: CSAKRRAGRDSLLHF
clone_size: .; v_call: TRBV6-1; d_call: TRBD2; j_call: TRBJ2-7; cdr3_nt: TGTGCCAGCAGTCCGGGGGGGTTCTCCTACGAGCAGTACTTC; cdr3_aa: CASSPGGFSYEQYF
clone_size: .; v_call: TRBV15; d_call: .; j_call: TRBJ2-1; cdr3_nt: TGTGCCACCAGCAGAGATCCCAGCCTGAGCTCCTACAATGAGCAGTTCTTC; cdr3_aa: CATSRDPSLSSYNEQFF
clone_size: many; v_call: TRBV27; d_call: TRBD2; j_call: TRBJ2-1; cdr3_nt: TGTGCCAGCAGTGTTAGGACTAGCGCGTACAATGAGCAGTTCTTC; cdr3_aa: CASSVRTSAYNEQFF
clone_size: few; v_call: TRBV4-2; d_call: .; j_call: TRBJ1-6; cdr3_nt: TGTGCCAGCAGCCAGGGCAGGGTGGGGGACTCCTATAATTCACCCCTCCACTTT; cdr3_aa: CASSQGRVGDSYNSPLHF
clone_size: many; v_call: TRBV12-3/TRBV12-4; d_call: .; j_call: TRBJ2-7; cdr3_nt: TGTGCCAGCAGCCCCCGCGTTAGCTCCGGGTACGAGCAGTACTTC; cdr3_aa: CASSPRVSSGYEQYF
clone_size: few; v_call: TRBV13; d_call: TRBD2; j_call: TRBJ2-1; cdr3_nt: TGTGCCAGCAGCTTAGGTGGACTAGCGGGGGGGCTGAATGAGCAGTTCTTC; cdr3_aa: CASSLGGLAGGLNEQFF
clone_size: .; v_call: TRBV19; d_call: TRBD1; j_call: TRBJ1-5; cdr3_nt: TGTGCCAGTAGTATGGGACAGGGGCTCAATCAGCCCCAGCATTTT; cdr3_aa: CASSMGQGLNQPQHF
clone_size: .; v_call: TRBV27; d_call: .; j_call: TRBJ1-1; cdr3_nt: TGTGCCAGCAGTTGGGCCTGGAACACTGAAGCTTTCTTT; cdr3_aa: CASSWAWNTEAFF
clone_size: .; v_call: TRBV28; d_call: TRBD2; j_call: TRBJ2-7; cdr3_nt: TGTGCCAGCAGTTTCCCTACTAGCGGGAGGGTCACCTACGAGCAGTACTTC; cdr3_aa: CASSFPTSGRVTYEQYF
clone_size: few; v_call: TRBV20-1; d_call: .; j_call: TRBJ1-2; cdr3_nt: TGCAGTGAAGGGGGAGAGTATGGCTACACCTTC; cdr3_aa: CSEGGEYGYTF
clone_size: .; v_call: TRBV25-1; d_call: .; j_call: TRBJ1-4; cdr3_nt: TGTGCCAGCAGTATAGCGGGGCCTCCAACTAATGAAAAACTGTTTTTT; cdr3_aa: CASSIAGPPTNEKLFF
clone_size: .; v_call: TRBV6-1; d_call: .; j_call: TRBJ2-1; cdr3_nt: TGTGCCAGCAGTCTGTCTAGCAGGGGGGCGGGTGAGCAGTTCTTC; cdr3_aa: CASSLSSRGAGEQFF